This entry concerns a single T cell receptor (beta chain). The specificity of this receptor is unknown. Base quality data are lacking; no much larger clone is found one base away. The data stem from a study of shared clonotypes between healthy human individuals (TCRdb year 2020). For the wider study: The cohort comprised a couple of women and three men aged 18 to 49 years. To estimate repertoire size and how much clonotypes are shared between individuals, the study performed deep sequencing of blood TCR repertoires from roughly five healthy adults. For each donor, CD4 naive and CD4 memory were each run on three plates, CD8 naive on two plates, and CD8 memory on one plate. To increase sequencing depth and limit assay-specific biases, different laboratories used diverse techniques to prepare libraries and sequence TCR repertoires. Each donor's leukapheresis produced roughly between roughly 0.85 and 10 billion PBMCs.

V ends up 5 bases short and J 4 bases short, with an unmatched junction base count of 7. CDR1 SGHTA and CDR2 FQGTGA were looked up in the germline V gene. The CDR3 covers 14 residues, taking in both the cysteine and the phenylalanine. Here the CDR3 DNA is all that survives: 42 bases in frame from base 1. TCR CDR3 regions were amplified from genomic DNA by multiplex PCR using the deep immunoSEQ assay. For each cell subset, the extracted genomic DNA was distributed evenly across all wells of several immunoSEQ 96-well plates, and each plate served as one replicate. Each replicate PCR for sorted subsets received around 0.2 ug genomic DNA, equal to roughly 30,000 T cell genomes. Purified libraries were quantified with a Qubit 3.0 fluorometer, sized on a Bioanalyzer 2100, and re-quantified with the KAPA Library Quantification kit. Every immunoSEQ 96-well plate was sequenced on a separate single-read 150-cycle Illumina NextSeq 550 flow cell. The original methods were these. Because only junctional sequences without quality scores were contained in the immunoSEQ output, filtering matching that applied to full-length reads could not be performed. To assign V/J genes and CDR3, sequences were annotated against IMGT germline references using PyIR, a Python wrapper for IgBLAST v1.9. Reads were removed for weak V/J assignments (E-value above 1e-6), missing CDR3, stop codons, out-of-frame junctions, or ambiguous translated residues. V3J clonotypes were defined by identical inferred V gene, J gene, and CDR3 amino acid sequence. To compute the percentage overlap between repertoires, the number of shared unique clonotypes was divided by the size of the smaller repertoire. Three approaches were used to assess repertoire richness: RTK rarefaction, the Chao1 estimator, and Recon v2.1 estimates of unobserved clonotypes. Generation probabilities for all TCRbeta clonotypes obtained by the gDNA method from a handful of donors were computed using OLGA. The immuneACCESS repertoire file appears here via TCRdb, limited to in-frame rearrangements. These files lack a portion of the clones; in checked studies, under half of the deficit traces to unresolved V genes, and the cause of the others is not known. Clone size and the V and J calls come from that table; the DNA yielded D and trimming. Across this sample there are some 2,100,000 clones, with 95% seen only once. The ten largest clonotypes hold around 0.13% of the sample.

Donors were healthy HIV-negative adults with no recently reported acute infections or vaccinations. Every donor was a Caucasian adult residing in Nashville, Tennessee, USA. Magnetic negative selection was used to enrich CD4+ T cells, after which naive cells were positively selected on CD45RA and the negative fraction became the memory subset. Blood was obtained by leukapheresis, after which PBMCs were separated by Ficoll-Histopaque density gradient centrifugation and cryopreserved in liquid nitrogen vapor phase. Analytical flow cytometry was used to check the purity and quantity of each magnetically sorted T cell population. Genomic DNA was isolated from each sorted fraction and quantified by UV absorbance on a Nanodrop 2000c. Points the paper makes about the study in general: Rarefaction of sorted-subset datasets indicated incomplete sequencing despite the large sequencing depth. The genetic and exposure-history diversity represented was limited by the small number of donors. When a handful of donors were compared, the shared fraction of clonotypes was about 5% for naive CD4, roughly 3.3% for naive CD8, roughly 2.5% for memory CD4, and 0.4% for memory CD8. Based on pairwise subsampling, the degree of clonotype sharing among donors was expected to be affected by sequencing depth. Sampling was restricted to blood, and TCR repertoires in tissue are likely to differ from TCR repertoires in blood. Compared with non-shared clonotypes, clonotypes shared by all four sorted-subset donors had higher generation probabilities. Estimated clonotype richness was generally larger for naive than for memory subsets.

The sequence derives from a man younger than 30 in good health. The sequencing input was naive CD4+ T cells sorted from blood. This sample's cell subset or site label indicates: CD45RA+ positively selected. Recombination joined TRBV7-3 with TRBJ2-5, and TRBD2 aligns with 7 junction nucleotides. The nucleotide sequence is TGTGCCAGCAGCCAAAGCGGGGCTCGAGAGACCCAGTACTTC. It is translated as CASSQSGARETQYF.